The 26 T cell receptor beta chains reported below all come from one sample, sequenced in a study of vaccination effects on CD4 cells after COVID-19. These receptors are not linked to any known antigen. Generated by immunoSEQ multiplex PCR, the TCRdb table keeps only in-frame clones and is missing some. The data show more than 20,000 clones, with around 76% seen just once and 9.1% held by the top ten. Peptide-pool stimulation followed by sequencing identified expanded antigen-specific CD4+ clonotypes in the ViraFEST assay. CD4+ T cell isolation took place after 10 days of culture. None of these healthy vaccinees had been infected with SARS-CoV-2 before vaccination. The specimen comprised CD4+ T cells from PBMCs cultured with HCoV-NL63 spike peptides, sampled before COVID-19 vaccination. These receptor sequences come from a human donor who received a COVID-19 vaccine.

This rearrangement joins TRBV4-1 to TRBJ2-3; 11 nucleotides align to TRBD2. This CDR3 comprises 20 residues. V was pared by 0 bases and J by 5 bases, with 16 bases of the junction left unmatched. Germline V lookup: CDR1 MGHRA, CDR2 YSYEKL. In nucleotides, the CDR3 is TGCGCCAGCAGCCAAGAGGCTAGTTTCGGACTAGCGGGCTTAAGAGATACGCAGTATTTT. Its translation: CASSQEASFGLAGLRDTQYF.

The chain recombines TRBV6-5 with TRBJ1-3; D gene ambiguous. The CDR3 sequence is 15 residues long. V lost 5 bases to trimming and J lost 3 bases, with 14 bases between them. CDR1 is MNHEY, CDR2 SVGAGI, per germline. This CDR3 reads CASSPPGRNGNTIYF. The CDR3 DNA sequence: TGTGCCAGCAGTCCCCCGGGGAGGAATGGAAACACCATATATTTT.

V usage is TRBV19 and J usage is TRBJ1-4, with 9 bases lining up with TRBD1. The V gene's germline CDR1 is LNHDA and CDR2 SQIVND (reference sequence). Losses at the gene ends were 3 bases for V and 0 bases for J; bases not matched to a gene: 14. The CDR3 loop spans 20 amino acids. As DNA, the CDR3 is TGTGCCAGTAGTATTCTGTACAGGGGGCGCGGAGGTGCAACTAATGAAAAACTGTTTTTT. This sequence encodes CASSILYRGRGGATNEKLFF.

This clone came up once. This chain connects TRBV5-5 to TRBJ2-5; 11 positions match TRBD2. The germline CDR1 and CDR2 sequences are SGHKS and YYEKEE (reference sequence). The trim removed 2 bases at V and 5 bases at J, leaving 14 bases unmatched. The CDR3 runs to 18 residues. Here the CDR3 DNA reads TGTGCCAGCAGCTTTAGGCTAGCGGGGGGTTCTGTCTGGGAGACCCAGTACTTC. Encoded protein: CASSFRLAGGSVWETQYF.

The gene calls are TRBV7-8 and TRBJ1-3; possible D gene TRBD1, 6 bases. The V gene's germline CDR1 is SGHVS and CDR2 FQNEAQ. The germline V and J ends were trimmed by 4 bases and 0 bases, with 10 bases remaining between them. This CDR3 comprises 15 residues. The CDR3, as DNA: TGTGCCAGCAGCTGGGACACTCTCTCTGGAAACACCATATATTTT. The encoded protein is CASSWDTLSGNTIYF.

This clone was observed once. This chain connects TRBV12-3 or TRBV12-4 to TRBJ1-2; D is uncertain. The CDR3 is made up of 13 amino acids. Trimming shortened V by 7 bases and J by 2 bases, and 11 bases separated the two germline ends. Here the CDR3 reads CASNIRGNYGYTF. For the CDR3, the DNA is TGTGCCAGCAATATCCGTGGGAACTATGGCTACACCTTC.

V gene TRBV14 combines with J gene TRBJ2-7, with a weak D call TRBD2 (6 bases). The germline V gene encodes CDR1 SGHDN and CDR2 FVKESK. The CDR3 has 13 residues. With 1 base removed from V and 4 bases from J, the gap between germline ends came to 8 bases. The CDR3 bases are TGTGCCAGCAGCCAAGCGGCGGGATACGAGCAGTACTTC. It translates to CASSQAAGYEQYF.

This chain joins TRBV29-1 and TRBJ1-1; D unresolved. The CDR3 loop spans 12 amino acids. The germline gives CDR1 SQVTM, CDR2 ANQGSEA. Trimming pared 3 bases from V and 3 bases from J, leaving 8 bases between. This chain's CDR3 is CSVDSWDTEAFF. The CDR3 bases are TGCAGCGTTGATTCGTGGGACACTGAAGCTTTCTTT.

V is TRBV18 and J is TRBJ2-3, with D unresolved. Germline-derived CDR1 and CDR2 are KGHSH and LQKENI. The V end lost 5 bases, the J end lost 0 bases, and 3 bases lay between the germline ends. This CDR3 spans 12 amino acids. The CDR3 protein is CASSASTDTQYF. CDR3 nucleotide sequence: TGTGCCAGCTCAGCTAGCACAGATACGCAGTATTTT.

This clone showed up just once. The chain couples TRBV7-2 to TRBJ1-6, with D maybe TRBD1 (5 bases). Deletions cut 5 bases from V and 10 bases from J, with 15 bases between. Per the germline V gene, CDR1 is SGHTA and CDR2 is FQGNSA. The CDR3 sequence is 14 residues long. The CDR3 spells CASSLGPGGSPLHF. The CDR3 bases are TGTGCCAGCAGCCTGGGACCGGGAGGCTCACCCCTCCACTTT.

V and J are TRBV7-9 and TRBJ1-1; tentative D call: TRBD1 (5 bases). Germline assignment: CDR1 SEHNR and CDR2 FQNEAQ (reference sequence). This CDR3 has 14 residues. Trimming stripped 4 bases from V and 1 base from J, with 10 bases between. In DNA, the CDR3 is TGTGCCAGCAGCTCTACCGGGACGAACACTGAAGCTTTCTTT. Its protein is CASSSTGTNTEAFF.

The genes are TRBV7-9 and TRBJ2-3; no definite D call. V gave up 1 base and J gave up 3 bases, with 5 bases separating them. The CDR3 loop spans 13 amino acids. Per germline, CDR1 SEHNR and CDR2 FQNEAQ (reference sequence). CDR3 nucleotide sequence: TGTGCCAGCAGCTTAGAAGGGACAGATACGCAGTATTTT. Its protein product is CASSLEGTDTQYF.

This clone appeared once. This chain uses TRBV6-4 with TRBJ1-2, with D perhaps matching TRBD1 (5 bases). Looked up from germline, CDR1 is MRHNA and CDR2 is SNTAGT. The CDR3 runs to 9 residues. The V end was cut by 11 bases, the J end by 9 bases, with 10 bases between. The CDR3: CAGYRSYTF. CDR3 in DNA: TGTGCCGGATACAGGAGCTACACCTTC.

The chain joins TRBV14 to TRBJ2-4; 7 positions match TRBD2. Germline trimming cut 3 bases from V and 1 base from J; bases unmatched to any gene: 3. The CDR3 loop spans 15 amino acids. Looked up from germline, CDR1 is SGHDN and CDR2 is FVKESK. The CDR3, as DNA: TGTGCCAGCAGCCATGGGCGGGAGGCCAAAAACATTCAGTACTTC. Translated, it gives CASSHGREAKNIQYF.

This chain links TRBV7-2 with TRBJ1-2; TRBD1 agrees at 9 bases. Germline lookup yields CDR1 SGHTA and CDR2 FQGNSA. Germline trimming cut 4 bases from V and 3 bases from J; bases unmatched to any gene: 6. The CDR3 contains 15 residues. CDR3 amino acids: CASSSGQGLYYGYTF. The DNA of the CDR3 is TGTGCCAGCAGCTCCGGACAGGGGCTGTACTATGGCTACACCTTC.

The V gene is TRBV5-4, the J gene TRBJ2-3; TRBD2 aligns across 12 bases. Trimming at V came to 0 bases and at J to 6 bases, leaving 2 bases not matched to a gene. The CDR3 is 15 amino acids. From germline, CDR1 is SGHNT and CDR2 YYREEE (reference sequence). DNA of the CDR3: TGTGCCAGCAGCTTGGGACTAGCGGGAGTTGATACGCAGTATTTT. It encodes CASSLGLAGVDTQYF.

J is TRBJ1-3 and V is TRBV9, with a weak D call TRBD1 (5 bases). The V gene lost 7 bases and the J gene lost 4 bases, with 18 bases spanning the gap. CDR1 is SGDLS and CDR2 is YYNGEE in the germline V gene. The CDR3 is 15 residues long. This chain's CDR3 is CASEDGAGSGNTIYF. DNA for the CDR3: TGTGCCAGCGAAGATGGGGCTGGTTCGGGAAACACCATATATTTT.

The CDR3 sequence is CATSGDGNTIYF. For the CDR3, the DNA is TGTGCCACCAGTGGAGATGGAAACACCATATATTTT. The J gene is TRBJ1-3, the V gene TRBV24-1, with D hard to call. Trimming took off 5 bases at V and 3 bases at J, with 4 bases between the two ends. This CDR3 has 12 amino acids. Germline-derived CDR1 and CDR2 are KGHDR and SFDVKD.

This rearrangement joins TRBV5-4 to TRBJ2-1, with 7 positions matching TRBD2. The V gene end was trimmed by 2 bases and the J gene end by 1 base; junction bases not matched to a gene: 3. The CDR3 totals 15 residues. From germline, CDR1 is SGHNT and CDR2 YYREEE (reference sequence). CDR3 nucleotide sequence: TGTGCCAGCAGCTTCCTAGCGGATTCCTACAATGAGCAGTTCTTC. Its translation: CASSFLADSYNEQFF.

This clone was found once. The chain couples TRBV5-6 to TRBJ1-2; D not certain. Germline-derived CDR1 and CDR2 are SGHDT and YYEEEE. V lost 1 base to trimming and J lost 5 bases, with 6 bases between them. CDR3 length: 12 residues. CDR3 amino acids: CASSLFSYGYTF. The CDR3 DNA sequence: TGTGCCAGCAGCTTGTTTTCATATGGCTACACCTTC.

This clone was found a few times. This rearrangement joins TRBV24-1 to TRBJ1-5; a possible D gene is TRBD1 (6 bases). There are 17 residues in the CDR3. The V gene lost 7 bases and the J gene lost 1 base, with 19 bases spanning the gap. The germline V gene has CDR1 KGHDR and CDR2 SFDVKD. The CDR3 DNA follows: TGTGCCACCAGCCGAGGCGGGGGGGCTTCGAGCAATCAGCCCCAGCATTTT. Its translation: CATSRGGGASSNQPQHF.

V and J are TRBV19 and TRBJ1-4, with D possibly being TRBD1 (5 bases). This CDR3 region has 17 residues. Trimming left V 3 bases short and J 10 bases short, with 24 bases between. Germline V gene lookup returns CDR1 LNHDA and CDR2 SQIVND (reference sequence). The CDR3 DNA reads TGTGCCAGTAGTATTATCTTTGGGCGGGGCCCGAGGGGAAAACTGTTTTTT. This sequence encodes CASSIIFGRGPRGKLFF.

V is TRBV19 and J is TRBJ1-4; 7 bases line up with TRBD1. V dropped 4 bases and J dropped 2; count of bases not matched to a gene: 4. The CDR3 length is 15 residues. CDR1 LNHDA and CDR2 SQIVND come from the germline V gene (reference sequence). The CDR3 region has the DNA TGTGCCAGTAGTACCGGGACAGCCACTAATGAAAAACTGTTTTTT. Its translation is CASSTGTATNEKLFF. Looking up the rest from reference TRBV19 and TRBJ1-4 gives the full variable domain: DGGITQSPKYLFRKEGQNVTLSCEQNLNHDAMYWYRQDPGQGLRLIYYSQIVNDFQKGDIAEGYSVSREKKESFPLTVTSAQKNPTAFYLCASSTGTATNEKLFFGSGTQLSVL.

DNA for the CDR3: TGTGCCAGCAGTTACAGACTAGCGGAAACCGGGGAGCTGTTTTTT. Its translation is CASSYRLAETGELFF. The V and J genes are TRBV6-5 and TRBJ2-2, with 9 positions matching TRBD2. Germline values: CDR1 MNHEY, CDR2 SVGAGI. The J segment lost 5 bases and the V segment lost 2 bases, leaving 3 bases of the junction unmatched. There are 15 residues in the CDR3.

V and J are TRBV19 and TRBJ1-1; D remains ambiguous. Germline assignment: CDR1 LNHDA and CDR2 SQIVND (reference sequence). The CDR3 is made up of 14 amino acids. V lost 6 bases, J lost 0 bases, and 11 bases lay in between. The CDR3 nucleotides are TGTGCCAGTAGGTATGTCGGAATGAACACTGAAGCTTTCTTT. It is translated as CASRYVGMNTEAFF.

This chain uses TRBV5-1 with TRBJ2-2, with 7 bases lining up with TRBD1. CDR1 and CDR2 (germline): SGHRS, YFSETQ. The junction had 8 bases not matched to a gene; V was cut back by 4 bases and J by 5 bases. The CDR3 runs 15 residues. The chain's CDR3 is CASSRQGDLTGELFF. The CDR3 DNA reads as TGCGCCAGCAGCCGGCAGGGGGATTTGACCGGGGAGCTGTTTTTT.